The rows below give T cell receptor beta chains drawn from one sample of a study of type 1 regulatory T cells. TCRdb re-called the reads through MiXCR, storing one row per CDR3 protein. The repertoire consists of tens of thousands of distinct CDR3 sequences, with approximately 72% occurring once and the leading ten covering 14%. The antigens of these receptors remain unknown. Sequencing was done on a sample of cultured T cells, either the whole culture or a sorted T cell fraction (not recorded which). These receptors were taken from a human donor in good health. The CDR3 runs from the conserved cysteine through the conserved F or W. D genes are given only for firm matches. Rows may omit the clone size; those that give it use once, few, many or a size class.

J gene	V gene	D gene	clone size	CDR3 DNA	CDR3 protein
TRBJ1-1	TRBV10-3	TRBD1	.	TGTGCCAAAAAACAGGGGATGAACACTGAAGCTTTCTTT	CAKKQGMNTEAFF
TRBJ1-5	TRBV6-1	TRBD1	.	TGTGCCAGCAGTCTGGACAGGGATCAGCCCCAGCATTTT	CASSLDRDQPQHF
TRBJ2-5	TRBV15	.	.	TGTGCCACCAGCACCCTACCCCTGTTAGGTCAAGAGACCCAGTACTTC	CATSTLPLLGQETQYF
TRBJ1-1	TRBV7-9	.	.	TGTGCCAGCAGCGCTATGGACGGGGGCACTGAAGCTTTCTTT	CASSAMDGGTEAFF
TRBJ2-4	TRBV7-8	TRBD1	.	TGTGCCAGCAGCTTAGGTATCGCGGACAGGGGCCACAGAAGAGCCAAAAACGTTCAGTACTTC	CASSLGIADRGHRRAKNVQYF
TRBJ2-3	TRBV7-8	.	few	TGTGCCAGCAGCTGGTTCGGCGGTAGCACAGATACGCAGTATTTT	CASSWFGGSTDTQYF
TRBJ2-7	TRBV7-9	TRBD2	.	TGTGCCAGCAGCTCGACTAGCGTCTCCTACGAGCAGTACTTC	CASSSTSVSYEQYF
TRBJ2-4	TRBV5-6	.	.	TGTGCCAGCAGCTTGAGGGGGGTTGACATTCAGTACTTC	CASSLRGVDIQYF
TRBJ1-5	TRBV7-8	.	.	TGTGCCAGCAGCCAAGGCGCGAGGGATAGCAATCAGCCCCAGCATTTT	CASSQGARDSNQPQHF
TRBJ1-1	TRBV7-8	.	.	TGTGCCAGCAGCTCTCGACAGCCGCGTAGGGGCACTGAAGCTTTCTTT	CASSSRQPRRGTEAFF